This is a list of T cell receptor beta chains from one sample in a study of blood T cell repertoires in COVID-19. Using immunoSEQ multiplex PCR, the repertoire was profiled, and TCRdb retains in-frame clones only, with some absent. The sample holds around 180,000 clones, roughly four fifths seen once. The specimen was PBMCs or T cells enriched from blood (not recorded which). Every receptor here comes from a man aged 45-65 years who had recovered from COVID-19. Each CDR3 is given with its conserved first and last residue. D genes are given only for firm matches. Clone size is not always given. Where it is, it says once, few, many or a class for expanded clones.

j_gene | abundance | d_gene | v_gene | CDR3nt | CDR3aa
TRBJ1-4 | . | . | TRBV7-9 | TGTGCCAGCAGCTTAGCTGTCCGGGATAATGAAAAACTGTTTTTT | CASSLAVRDNEKLFF
TRBJ2-1 | . | TRBD2 | TRBV2 | TGTGCCAGCAGTTACTCAGCGGGGGGGCCTGATGAGCAGTTCTTC | CASSYSAGGPDEQFF
TRBJ2-1 | few | TRBD2 | TRBV6-4 | TGTGCCAGCAGTGACTCGACTAGCGGGCACAATGAGCAGTTCTTC | CASSDSTSGHNEQFF
TRBJ1-1 | . | . | TRBV2 | TGTGCCAGCAGCACGGCGTTCCGGGACACTGAAGCTTTCTTT | CASSTAFRDTEAFF
TRBJ2-7 | . | . | TRBV5-1 | TGCGCCAGCAGCTTGGCAGGCCCCAGCTCCTACGAGCAGTACTTC | CASSLAGPSSYEQYF
TRBJ1-5 | . | . | TRBV7-2 | TGTGCCAGCAGCTTATCCAGGAGCAATCAGCCCCAGCATTTT | CASSLSRSNQPQHF
TRBJ1-4 | . | . | TRBV5-5 | TGTGCCAGCAGCTTCTTATGGGGGCGCGGGGAAAAACTGTTTTTT | CASSFLWGRGEKLFF
TRBJ2-7 | once | . | TRBV11-2 | TGTGCCAGCAGCTTAGGTAACAGGTATAACGAGCAGTACTTC | CASSLGNRYNEQYF
TRBJ2-5 | . | TRBD2 | TRBV14 | TGTGCCAGCAGCCCCCCGGGGAGGGAAATGGAAGAGACCCAGTACTTC | CASSPPGREMEETQYF
TRBJ1-6 | . | . | TRBV9 | TGTGCCAGCAGCGTAGCAGATAACACACCCCTCCACTTT | CASSVADNTPLHF
TRBJ2-7 | . | TRBD2 | TRBV7-2 | TGTGCCAGCAGCAATCGCCTAGCGGGGCTGGACGAGCAGTACTTC | CASSNRLAGLDEQYF
TRBJ2-2 | . | TRBD1 | TRBV7-2 | TGTGCCAGCAGCTTAGAGGGGGCGCGAGGGGAGCTGTTTTTT | CASSLEGARGELFF
TRBJ2-2 | . | TRBD2 | TRBV7-9 | TGTGCCAGCAGCCCGAGCGGGGGTCACACCGGGGAGCTGTTTTTT | CASSPSGGHTGELFF
TRBJ2-5 | . | TRBD2 | TRBV10-1 | TGCGCCACCAGACTAGCGGGGGGGTTGATGGTAGAGACCCAGTACTTC | CATRLAGGLMVETQYF
TRBJ2-1 | . | TRBD2 | TRBV2 | TGTGCCAGCAGAGGCGGGGGGGCCTCCTACAATGAGCAGTTCTTC | CASRGGGASYNEQFF
TRBJ1-2 | . | TRBD1 | TRBV28 | TGTGCCAGCAGTACGGGACAGCAGAACTATGGCTACACCTTC | CASSTGQQNYGYTF
TRBJ2-4 | few | TRBD1 | TRBV19 | TGTGCCAGTAGTTCGCGACAGCTTCAACAGGGGAACATTCAGTACTTC | CASSSRQLQQGNIQYF
TRBJ1-2 | . | TRBD1 | TRBV11-2 | TGTGCCAGCAGCCCGACAGGGCTTGGCTACACCTTC | CASSPTGLGYTF
TRBJ1-5 | . | . | TRBV3-1/TRBV3-2 | TGTGCCAGCAGCCATTTGGGGCCGGGCCATCAGCCCCAGCATTTT | CASSHLGPGHQPQHF
TRBJ1-1 | once | TRBD1 | TRBV5-1 | TGCGCCAGCAGCTACAGGGGCTTAAACACTGAAGCTTTCTTT | CASSYRGLNTEAFF
TRBJ2-2 | . | . | TRBV13 | TGTGCCAGCAGCCTCCTAGTCAAGCTCGATGACACCGGGGAGCTGTTTTTT | CASSLLVKLDDTGELFF
TRBJ2-7 | . | . | TRBV28 | TGTGCCAGCAGTTTATATCCCCGCGGGGCCCACGAGCAGTACTTC | CASSLYPRGAHEQYF
TRBJ1-5 | . | . | TRBV7-9 | TGTGCCAGCAGCCCTGACGGGAATCAGCCCCAGCATTTT | CASSPDGNQPQHF
TRBJ2-5 | . | TRBD2 | TRBV4-2 | TGTGCCAGCAGCCACGGGGGTAGGGCTAGCGGGGGGGCAGGGACCCAGTACTTC | CASSHGGRASGGAGTQYF
TRBJ1-4 | . | TRBD1 | TRBV2 | TGTGCCAGCAGTCCGGACAGGGGGCCTAATGAAAAACTGTTTTTT | CASSPDRGPNEKLFF
TRBJ1-2 | . | TRBD1 | TRBV6-6 | TGTGCCAGCAGAGAATCGACAGGGAAACGGCCAACTACCTTC | CASRESTGKRPTTF
TRBJ1-5 | once | TRBD1 | TRBV19 | TGTGCCACCCGGGACAGGGGCCCCTCGGGGTTCAATCAGCCCCAGCATTTT | CATRDRGPSGFNQPQHF
TRBJ2-7 | . | TRBD1 | TRBV5-1 | TGCGCCAGTCTGAACAGGGGTCGGTACGAGCAGTACTTC | CASLNRGRYEQYF
TRBJ2-1 | . | . | TRBV5-5 | TGTGCCAGCAGCTTGGGGATTGTGGGGCTACGACACAATGAGCAGTTCTTC | CASSLGIVGLRHNEQFF
TRBJ2-1 | . | . | TRBV28 | TGTGCCAGCAGTTTATCCCCAGGCACCCCCTACAATGAGCAGTTCTTC | CASSLSPGTPYNEQFF
TRBJ2-3 | once | TRBD1 | TRBV3-1/TRBV3-2 | TGTGCCAGCAGCCAACCAGGGGGCTGGGCAGATACGCAGTATTTT | CASSQPGGWADTQYF
TRBJ2-1 | . | . | TRBV11-2 | TGTGCCAGCAGACCTACTAGATTATACAATGAGCAGTTCTTC | CASRPTRLYNEQFF
TRBJ1-6 | once | TRBD1 | TRBV15 | TGTGCCACCTCCGAGGGGGCGGACTCACCCCTCCACTTT | CATSEGADSPLHF
TRBJ1-1 | . | . | TRBV6-5 | TGTGCCAGCAGTCGTCGCCGCGCGGTTGTCACTGAAGCTTTCTTT | CASSRRRAVVTEAFF
TRBJ1-4 | . | . | TRBV5-5 | TGTGCCAGCAGCTTGGTTCCTCCCAACCGACTTAATGAAAAACTGTTTTTT | CASSLVPPNRLNEKLFF
TRBJ2-3 | once | . | TRBV21-1 | TGTGCCAGCACCCTAAAATGGACGGACATCACAGATACGCAGTATTTT | CASTLKWTDITDTQYF
TRBJ1-2 | . | TRBD1 | TRBV7-2 | TGTGCCAGCAGCTTAGACAGGGGACAGGGAGTTAATGGCTACACCTTC | CASSLDRGQGVNGYTF
TRBJ1-1 | . | . | TRBV7-9 | TGTGCCAGCAGCCCCCCCAGGGTATTGGAAACTGAAGCTTTCTTT | CASSPPRVLETEAFF
TRBJ1-4 | few | . | TRBV20-1 | TGCAGTGCCGCCGAGAGGAGACTGTTTTTT | CSAAERRLFF
TRBJ2-1 | . | . | TRBV5-1 | TGCGCCAGCAGCTTGGCCGGGGTGTCCTACAATGAGCAGTTCTTC | CASSLAGVSYNEQFF
TRBJ1-6 | . | . | TRBV7-2 | TGTGCCAGCAGCTTAACGGGGCAGCGGGGTGGGGTTGGGTCACCCCTCCACTTT | CASSLTGQRGGVGSPLHF
TRBJ2-7 | few | . | TRBV4-2 | TGTGCCAGCAGCCAAGAAAAGGGGTACGAGCAGTACTTC | CASSQEKGYEQYF
TRBJ2-7 | . | TRBD2 | TRBV7-2 | TGTGCCAGCAGCACCGGGGGGGCCCGGTACGAGCAGTACTTC | CASSTGGARYEQYF
TRBJ2-3 | . | TRBD2 | TRBV14 | TGTGCCAGCAGCCAAGCATACTGGGGGGGATCGATCAGCACAGATACGCAGTATTTT | CASSQAYWGGSISTDTQYF
TRBJ2-6 | . | TRBD1 | TRBV15 | TGTGCCACCAGCCTGGGGACAGGGGGTTCTGGGGCCAACGTCCTGACTTTC | CATSLGTGGSGANVLTF
TRBJ2-2 | . | . | TRBV10-3 | TGTGCCACCAACTATGACACCGGGGAGCTGTTTTTT | CATNYDTGELFF
TRBJ2-7 | . | TRBD1 | TRBV7-8 | TGTGCCAGCAGCTTCGACAGGGTGGCCTACGAGCAGTACTTC | CASSFDRVAYEQYF
TRBJ1-2 | . | TRBD1 | TRBV5-5 | TGTGCCAGCAGCTGGCACGGGACAGGGGGTAACTATGGCTACACCTTC | CASSWHGTGGNYGYTF